The 2 T cell receptor beta chains presented below share a single source sample, sequenced in a study of cytomegalovirus exposure and HLA in healthy donors. The PCR contained 60 Vbeta and 13 Jbeta primers. The assay was immunoSEQ multiplex PCR, and TCRdb's table has in-frame clones only and misses some. Among about 130,000 clones, around 84% were seen once, and the ten largest hold around 3%. Sequences were obtained from PBMCs. These receptors all stem from a woman aged 18-29 years in good health and CMV-seropositive.

The chain combines TRBV5-6 with TRBJ1-5, with D unresolved. The ends were cut back, 4 bases at V and 8 bases at J, with 13 bases in the middle. This CDR3 is built from 13 residues. Germline loops: CDR1 SGHDT, CDR2 YYEEEE. DNA for the CDR3: TGTGCCAGCAGCCCAAGTGGAGATGAGCCCCAGCATTTT. Translated: CASSPSGDEPQHF.

This clone showed up just a few times. The chain recombines TRBV7-8 with TRBJ1-6; D not certain. Germline-derived CDR1 and CDR2 are SGHVS and FQNEAQ. The CDR3 contains 15 residues. The germline V and J ends were trimmed by 1 base and 6 bases, with 10 bases remaining between them. CDR3 sequence: CASSLGGGINSPLHF. DNA of the CDR3: TGTGCCAGCAGCTTAGGAGGAGGTATTAATTCACCCCTCCACTTT.